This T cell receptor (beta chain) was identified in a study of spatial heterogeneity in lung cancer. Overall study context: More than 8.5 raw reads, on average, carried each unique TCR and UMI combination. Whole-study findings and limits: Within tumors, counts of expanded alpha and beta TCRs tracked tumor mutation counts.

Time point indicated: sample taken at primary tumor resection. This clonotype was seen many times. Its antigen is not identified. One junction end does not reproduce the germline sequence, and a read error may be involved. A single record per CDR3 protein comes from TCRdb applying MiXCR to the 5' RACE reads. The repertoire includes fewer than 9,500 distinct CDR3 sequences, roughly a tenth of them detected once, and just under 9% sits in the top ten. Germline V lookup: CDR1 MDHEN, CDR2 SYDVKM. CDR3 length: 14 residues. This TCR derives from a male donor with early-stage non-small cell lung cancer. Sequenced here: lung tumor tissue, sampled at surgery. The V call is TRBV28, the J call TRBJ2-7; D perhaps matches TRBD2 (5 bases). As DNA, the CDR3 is TGTGCCAGCAGCCAAGGAGGATCCCCCTATGAGCAGTACTTC. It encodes CASSQGGSPYEQYF.